The rows below give T cell receptor beta chains drawn from one sample of a study of early T cells in non-severe SARS-CoV-2 infection. TCRdb used MiXCR to reprocess the 5' RACE reads, holding one entry per CDR3 protein. Of 69,000 or so distinct CDR3 sequences listed, 3.5% to 6% are singletons. This sample comprised whole blood, obtained at baseline. The source is an adult who was a healthcare worker with PCR-confirmed SARS-CoV-2 infection or an uninfected control (not recorded which). The donor label of this sample is uncertain. The CDR3 runs from the conserved cysteine through the conserved F or W. A D gene is named only where the DNA matches it firmly. Rows may omit the clone size; those that give it use once, few, many or a size class.

clone_size d_call j_call v_call cdr3_length cdr3_aa cdr3_nt
many TRBD1 TRBJ2-7 TRBV12-3/TRBV12-4 16 CASSLNPGQGYYEQYF TGTGCCAGCAGTCTCAATCCGGGACAGGGATACTACGAGCAGTACTTC
- TRBD1 TRBJ2-7 TRBV25-1 14 CASSVGQGRYEQYF TGTGCCAGCAGTGTGGGACAGGGGCGCTACGAGCAGTACTTC
many - TRBJ2-7 TRBV11-2 14 CASSFVWGSYEQYF TGTGCCAGCAGCTTTGTTTGGGGCAGCTACGAGCAGTACTTC
many TRBD1 TRBJ1-2 TRBV7-9 15 CASSLKTGTNYGYTF TGTGCCAGCAGCTTGAAGACAGGGACTAACTATGGCTACACCTTC
- - TRBJ2-5 TRBV20-1 15 CSALEGVGIKETQYF TGCAGTGCTCTTGAGGGAGTCGGCATTAAAGAGACCCAGTACTTC
- - TRBJ2-5 TRBV5-6 11 CASSRRETQYF TGTGCCAGCAGTCGAAGAGAGACCCAGTACTTC
many - TRBJ1-1 TRBV10-3 15 CAISESEGVNTEAFF TGTGCCATCAGTGAGTCTGAGGGGGTGAACACTGAAGCTTTCTTT
- - TRBJ1-2 TRBV4-3 14 CASSQEGTNYGYTF TGCGCCAGCAGCCAAGAGGGGACTAACTATGGCTACACCTTC
many TRBD1 TRBJ1-6 TRBV5-1 14 CASSLTGADSPLHF TGCGCCAGCAGCTTAACAGGGGCGGATTCACCCCTCCACTTT
many - TRBJ2-1 TRBV6-5 13 CASSYVRGNEQFF TGTGCCAGCAGTTACGTAAGGGGCAATGAGCAGTTCTTC
many - TRBJ2-1 TRBV18 12 CASSSSGSEQFF TGTGCCAGCTCATCTTCAGGGAGTGAGCAGTTCTTC
many - TRBJ2-2 TRBV7-8 16 CASSPMAKPNTGELFF TGTGCCAGCAGCCCGATGGCCAAACCGAACACCGGGGAGCTGTTTTTT
many TRBD1 TRBJ2-6 TRBV24-1 17 CATSDAPGQAGANVLTF TGTGCCACCAGTGACGCCCCTGGACAGGCTGGGGCCAACGTCCTGACTTTC
once - TRBJ2-2 TRBV2 14 CASKGIPGTGELFF TGTGCCAGCAAAGGGATCCCGGGAACCGGGGAGCTGTTTTTT
few - TRBJ1-1 TRBV18 14 CASSPVKSDTEAFF TGTGCCAGCTCACCAGTTAAGTCAGACACTGAAGCTTTCTTT
many - TRBJ1-1 TRBV11-1 15 CASSFGHRENTEAFF TGTGCCAGCAGCTTCGGTCACAGAGAGAACACTGAAGCTTTCTTT
many - TRBJ2-3 TRBV7-2 17 CASSSWGGSWRTDTQYF TGTGCCAGCAGCTCCTGGGGGGGCAGTTGGCGCACAGATACGCAGTATTTT
many - TRBJ2-5 TRBV10-2 16 CASSGPRTQLDETQYF TGCGCCAGCAGTGGCCCCCGGACACAGTTAGACGAGACCCAGTACTTC
few - TRBJ2-5 TRBV5-1 15 CASSSRQGRQETQYF TGCGCCAGCAGCTCAAGGCAGGGCAGGCAAGAGACCCAGTACTTC
- TRBD1 TRBJ2-7 TRBV2 13 CASSSDRDYEQYF TGTGCCAGCAGTTCGGACAGGGACTACGAGCAGTACTTC
few - TRBJ2-2 TRBV15 14 CATSVEGITGELFF TGTGCCACTTCTGTGGAAGGAATTACCGGGGAGCTGTTTTTT
few - TRBJ2-3 TRBV7-9 12 CASSLEPDTQYF TGTGCCAGCAGCCTAGAGCCAGATACGCAGTATTTT
- - TRBJ2-3 TRBV7-8 15 CASSPQEGGTDTQYF TGTGCCAGCAGCCCCCAGGAGGGAGGAACAGATACGCAGTATTTT
many TRBD1 TRBJ1-4 TRBV20-1 13 CSARTGGEEKLFF TGCAGTGCTAGGACAGGGGGCGAGGAAAAACTGTTTTTT
many - TRBJ2-3 TRBV10-3 14 CAISESAYTDTQYF TGTGCCATCAGTGAATCGGCCTACACAGATACGCAGTATTTT
- - TRBJ1-6 TRBV28 15 CASSLPDRNNSPLHF TGTGCCAGCAGTTTACCCGACAGGAATAATTCACCCCTCCACTTT